This record covers a single T cell receptor (beta chain). The antigen is undetermined. The source of the sample is a study of T cells after yellow fever vaccination. The V end was cut by 3 bases, the J end by 4 bases, with 18 bases between. The CDR3 has 15 amino acids. The germline gives CDR1 DFQATT, CDR2 SNEGSKA (reference sequence). TCRdb recomputed calls from the 5' RACE reads with MiXCR, one row per CDR3 protein. The table includes under 400,000 distinct CDR3 sequences, approximately 12% detected once. Study observations and caveats: A weaker secondary response peaked on day 5, the primary on day 15.

The chain uses TRBV20-1 and TRBJ1-2, with TRBD1 as a possible D gene (5 bases). Sequenced here: CD4+ T cells sorted from PBMCs, sampled 15 days after the yellow fever booster vaccination. The receptor comes from a man younger than 35 who received the YFV17D yellow fever vaccine. CDR3 nucleotide sequence: TGCAGTGCTAGTAGACGGGGGACTGAGGGCTATGGCTACACCTTC. This gives the protein CSASRRGTEGYGYTF.